Given below is one T cell receptor beta chain in context. Generated by immunoSEQ multiplex PCR, the TCRdb table keeps only in-frame clones and is missing some. The sample yields around 130,000 clones, about 77% seen once. The CDR3 totals 16 residues. The germline CDR1 and CDR2 sequences are SGHTA and FQGNSA. The junction had 8 bases not matched to a gene; V was cut back by 1 base and J by 6 bases. The data stem from a study of blood T cell repertoires in COVID-19. The material sequenced was peripheral blood. The V call is TRBV7-2, the J call TRBJ1-5, with TRBD1 matching 8 bases. This receptor was obtained from a man older than 75 with acute or convalescent COVID-19. The CDR3 loop is CASSLGTGYFFQPQHF. Here the CDR3 DNA reads TGTGCCAGCAGCTTAGGGACAGGGTATTTTTTTCAGCCCCAGCATTTT.